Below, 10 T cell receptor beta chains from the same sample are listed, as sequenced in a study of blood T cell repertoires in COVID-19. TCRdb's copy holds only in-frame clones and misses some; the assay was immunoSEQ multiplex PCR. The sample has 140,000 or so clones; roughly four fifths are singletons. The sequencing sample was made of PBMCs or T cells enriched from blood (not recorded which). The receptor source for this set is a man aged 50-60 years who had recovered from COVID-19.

The CDR3 nucleotides read TGTGCCAGCAGTCCCGACATCGGGGGCTCCTACGAGCAGTACTTC. It is translated as CASSPDIGGSYEQYF. The chain carries TRBV27 and TRBJ2-7, with D possibly matching TRBD2 (6 bases). CDR3 length: 15 amino acids. The germline V and J ends were trimmed by 5 bases and 0 bases, with 14 bases remaining between them. From germline, CDR1 is MNHEY and CDR2 SMNVEV (reference sequence).

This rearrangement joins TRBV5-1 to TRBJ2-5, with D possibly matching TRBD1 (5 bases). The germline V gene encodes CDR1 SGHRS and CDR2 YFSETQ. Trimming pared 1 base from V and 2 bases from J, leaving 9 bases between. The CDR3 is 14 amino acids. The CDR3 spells CASSLPQGQETQYF. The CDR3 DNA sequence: TGCGCCAGCAGCTTGCCCCAGGGTCAAGAGACCCAGTACTTC. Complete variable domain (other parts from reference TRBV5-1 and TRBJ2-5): KAGVTQTPRYLIKTRGQQVTLSCSPISGHRSVSWYQQTPGQGLQFLFEYFSETQRNKGNFPGRFSGRQFSNSRSEMNVSTLELGDSALYLCASSLPQGQETQYFGPGTRLLVL.

The CDR3 here is CASSGTSGGAGTQYF. CDR3 coding DNA: TGTGCCAGCAGTGGGACTAGCGGGGGGGCTGGTACGCAGTATTTT. V gene TRBV2 combines with J gene TRBJ2-3; 15 bases fit TRBD2. V shed 4 bases, J shed 8 bases, and the junction held 4 bases outside the gene matches. In germline, CDR1 is SNHLY, CDR2 FYNNEI. There are 15 residues in the CDR3.

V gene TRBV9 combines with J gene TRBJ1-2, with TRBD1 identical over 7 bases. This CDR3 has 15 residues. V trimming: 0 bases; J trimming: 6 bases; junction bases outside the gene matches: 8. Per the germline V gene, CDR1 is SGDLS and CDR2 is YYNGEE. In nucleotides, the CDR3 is TGTGCCAGCAGCGTAGGGGCCGACAGGGTAGATGGCTACACCTTC. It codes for CASSVGADRVDGYTF. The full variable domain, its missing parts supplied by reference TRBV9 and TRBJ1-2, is DSGVTQTPKHLITATGQRVTLRCSPRSGDLSVYWYQQSLDQGLQFLIQYYNGEERAKGNILERFSAQQFPDLHSELNLSSLELGDSALYFCASSVGADRVDGYTFGSGTRLTVV.

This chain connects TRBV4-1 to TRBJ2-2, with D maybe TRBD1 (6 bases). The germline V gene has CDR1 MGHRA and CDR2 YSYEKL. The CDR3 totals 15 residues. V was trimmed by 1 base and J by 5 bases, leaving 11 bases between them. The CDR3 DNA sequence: TGCGCCAGCAGCCAAGCGCACAGGGCTACCGGGGAGCTGTTTTTT. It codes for CASSQAHRATGELFF.

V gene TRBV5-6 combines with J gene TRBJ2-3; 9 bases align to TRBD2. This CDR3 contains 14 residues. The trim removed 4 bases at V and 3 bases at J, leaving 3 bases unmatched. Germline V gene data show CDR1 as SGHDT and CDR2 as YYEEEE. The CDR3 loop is CASSPSGVTDTQYF. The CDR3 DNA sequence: TGTGCCAGCAGCCCTAGCGGGGTGACAGATACGCAGTATTTT.

This CDR3 is CASSGGGSGLLKNEQFF. CDR3 bases: TGTGCCAGCAGTGGGGGAGGATCGGGACTCCTTAAGAATGAGCAGTTCTTC. V and J are TRBV25-1 and TRBJ2-1; a weak D match, TRBD2 (6 bases). Germline CDR1 is MGHDK and CDR2 is SYGVNS. CDR3 length equals 17 residues. Trimming shortened V by 4 bases and J by 7 bases, and 23 bases separated the two germline ends.

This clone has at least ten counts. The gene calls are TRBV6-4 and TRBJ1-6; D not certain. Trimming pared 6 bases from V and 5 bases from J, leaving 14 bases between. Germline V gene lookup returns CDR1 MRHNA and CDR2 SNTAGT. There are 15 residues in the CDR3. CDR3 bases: TGTGCCAGCAGCGCGACTGATGATGATAATTCACCCCTCCACTTT. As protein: CASSATDDDNSPLHF.

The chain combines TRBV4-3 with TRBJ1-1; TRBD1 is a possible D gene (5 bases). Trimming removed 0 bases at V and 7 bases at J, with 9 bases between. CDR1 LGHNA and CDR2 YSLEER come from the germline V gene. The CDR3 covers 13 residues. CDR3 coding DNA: TGCGCCAGCAGCCAAGACTGGGGACTTGAAGCTTTCTTT. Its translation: CASSQDWGLEAFF.

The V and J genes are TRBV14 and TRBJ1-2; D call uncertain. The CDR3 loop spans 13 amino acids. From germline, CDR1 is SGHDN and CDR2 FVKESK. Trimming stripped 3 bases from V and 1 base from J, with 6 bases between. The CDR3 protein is CASSHVNNYGYTF. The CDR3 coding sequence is TGTGCCAGCAGCCACGTAAATAACTATGGCTACACCTTC.